The rows below give T cell receptor beta chains drawn from one sample of a study of blood T cell repertoires in COVID-19. Only in-frame clones appear in the TCRdb table, and some are missing; sequencing was by immunoSEQ multiplex PCR. The data hold around 94,000 clones, with 80% to 95% observed a single time. The specimen sequenced was peripheral blood. The receptors were sampled from a woman aged 50 to 60 with COVID-19, enrolled during active disease. Both conserved end residues are part of each CDR3. Each record gives: V gene, D gene, clone size, J gene, CDR3 length, CDR3 protein, CDR3 DNA. D genes are given only for firm matches. Clone size, where shown, is once, few, many, or a class for clones that have expanded.

>TRBV2|.|.|TRBJ1-2|15
CASSEVIRAYYGYTF
TGTGCCAGCAGTGAAGTAATCAGGGCGTACTATGGCTACACCTTC
>TRBV2|.|.|TRBJ1-2|14
CASTAARTNYGYTF
TGTGCCAGCACGGCGGCGAGGACAAACTATGGCTACACCTTC
>TRBV5-4|.|.|TRBJ2-3|15
CASSLNWGGPDTQYF
TGTGCCAGCAGCTTAAACTGGGGGGGGCCAGATACGCAGTATTTT
>TRBV11-2|.|.|TRBJ1-6|15
CASSSRVAANSPLHF
TGTGCCAGCAGCTCTAGAGTGGCAGCTAATTCACCCCTCCACTTT
>TRBV6-2/TRBV6-3|TRBD1|.|TRBJ1-5|16
CASSLTGAYSNQPQHF
TGTGCCAGCAGTCTAACAGGGGCCTATAGCAATCAGCCCCAGCATTTT
>TRBV19|.|.|TRBJ1-4|14
CASSILQGSEKLFF
TGTGCCAGTAGTATCTTGCAGGGAAGTGAAAAACTGTTTTTT
>TRBV30|.|.|TRBJ1-6|15
CAWSPLSGFNSPLHF
TGTGCCTGGAGCCCTCTCTCAGGATTCAATTCACCCCTCCACTTT
>TRBV28|.|.|TRBJ1-2|13
CASSLRVMGGYTF
TGTGCCAGCAGTTTACGGGTGATGGGTGGCTACACCTTC
>TRBV2|.|.|TRBJ1-6|14
CASSEQGENSPLHF
TGTGCCAGCAGTGAACAGGGTGAAAATTCACCCCTCCACTTT
>TRBV5-5|.|.|TRBJ2-3|15
CASRRRGTSTDTQYF
TGTGCCAGCAGACGACGGGGGACGAGCACAGATACGCAGTATTTT
>TRBV10-3|TRBD2|.|TRBJ2-6|16
CAISAAGAHGANVLTF
TGTGCCATCAGTGCAGCGGGGGCGCATGGGGCCAACGTCCTGACTTTC
>TRBV5-4|.|.|TRBJ1-3|16
CASSIGQGPSGNTIYF
TGTGCCAGCAGCATAGGTCAGGGTCCCTCTGGAAACACCATATATTTT
>TRBV11-3|.|few|TRBJ2-1|12
CASSSGGNEQFF
TGTGCCAGCAGCTCCGGGGGCAATGAGCAGTTCTTC
>TRBV7-9|TRBD1|.|TRBJ2-7|15
CASSPGTGGPYEQYF
TGTGCCAGCAGCCCCGGGACAGGGGGCCCATACGAGCAGTACTTC
>TRBV5-8|.|.|TRBJ1-2|13
CASSRVRDEGYTF
TGTGCCAGCAGCCGTGTACGAGATGAAGGCTACACCTTC
>TRBV19|.|.|TRBJ1-2|14
CASKALTGTYGYTF
TGTGCCAGTAAAGCCTTGACAGGAACCTATGGCTACACCTTC
>TRBV5-5|TRBD2|once|TRBJ2-6|15
CASSWEGKGANVLTF
TGTGCCAGCAGCTGGGAGGGGAAAGGGGCCAACGTCCTGACTTTC
>TRBV29-1|.|.|TRBJ2-7|12
CSVELYGLEQYF
TGCAGCGTTGAATTGTATGGGCTCGAGCAGTACTTC
>TRBV5-1|TRBD1|.|TRBJ1-2|16
CASSPRGGPPNYGYTF
TGCGCCAGCAGCCCGCGAGGGGGCCCCCCTAACTATGGCTACACCTTC
>TRBV5-1|TRBD1|.|TRBJ2-7|17
CASSLVGIRDRGYEQYF
TGCGCCAGCAGCTTGGTTGGGATCCGTGACAGGGGGTACGAGCAGTACTTC